The next 14 T cell receptor beta chains were all read from a single sample in a study of T cells in localized non-small cell lung cancer. TCRdb keeps only in-frame clones here, not all; method: immunoSEQ multiplex PCR. The table lists approximately 43,000 clones, 88% of them singletons, with roughly 2.7% in the top ten. The sample consisted of peripheral blood, taken before any cancer treatment. These receptor sequences come from a female donor older than 55 with stage I squamous cell lung carcinoma.

The chain employs TRBV9 and TRBJ1-2; maybe TRBD1 (5 bases). Trimming cost V 3 bases and J 5 bases, with 14 bases left between them. The CDR3 has 14 residues. CDR1 SGDLS and CDR2 YYNGEE come from the germline V gene. CDR3 loop: CASSAQTARYGYTF. CDR3 DNA: TGTGCCAGCAGCGCACAGACAGCGCGATATGGCTACACCTTC.

The chain carries TRBV30 and TRBJ1-5, with a tentative D call TRBD1 (6 bases). Germline loops: CDR1 GTSNPN, CDR2 SVGIG (reference sequence). Trimming left V 2 bases short and J 7 bases short, with 15 bases between. The CDR3 spans 14 residues. This CDR3 reads CAWSSHRAEQPQHF. The CDR3 bases are TGTGCCTGGAGTAGCCACAGGGCTGAGCAGCCCCAGCATTTT.

This chain uses TRBV6-6 with TRBJ2-7; D is unclear. The CDR3 covers 11 residues. The germline V and J ends were trimmed by 5 bases and 6 bases, with 8 bases remaining between them. Germline loops: CDR1 MNHNY, CDR2 SVGAGI (reference sequence). CDR3 sequence: CASSTRLEQYF. The CDR3 coding sequence is TGTGCCAGCAGTACGCGTCTCGAGCAGTACTTC.

The chain couples TRBV2 to TRBJ2-3, with a possible D match to TRBD2 (7 bases). This CDR3 contains 14 residues. V dropped 5 bases and J dropped 5 bases, with 14 bases sitting between them. CDR1 SNHLY and CDR2 FYNNEI come from the germline V gene. The CDR3 nucleotides are TGTGCCAGCAGTTTTCGGGGGGCGGAAGATACGCAGTATTTT. It yields the protein CASSFRGAEDTQYF.

The genes are TRBV29-1 and TRBJ2-7; tentatively, D is TRBD1 or TRBD2 (5 bases each). The CDR3 is 13 amino acids. V dropped 8 bases and J dropped 3 bases, with 17 bases sitting between them. The germline CDR1 and CDR2 sequences are SQVTM and ANQGSEA. This chain's CDR3 is CSRLLERGYEQYF. The CDR3 DNA sequence: TGCAGCCGCCTCTTGGAGAGGGGCTACGAGCAGTACTTC.

V is TRBV5-1 and J is TRBJ2-5; 8 bases agree with TRBD1. From germline, CDR1 is SGHRS and CDR2 YFSETQ. J lost 1 base, V lost 4 bases, and 3 bases had no gene match. The CDR3 loop spans 14 amino acids. The CDR3 DNA follows: TGCGCCAGCAGCCTGACAGGGGTCCAAGAGACCCAGTACTTC. Its protein product is CASSLTGVQETQYF.

This chain uses TRBV19 with TRBJ2-5; TRBD2 matches 9 bases. Germline CDR1 and CDR2: LNHDA and SQIVND (reference sequence). V lost 2 bases, J lost 1 base, and 2 bases stayed unmatched. The length of the CDR3 is 15 residues. CDR3 bases: TGTGCCAGTAGTATAACTAGCGGGCTCCAAGAGACCCAGTACTTC. It is translated as CASSITSGLQETQYF.

The rearrangement links TRBV10-3 to TRBJ2-1, with no clear D. Germline values: CDR1 ENHRY, CDR2 SYGVKD. CDR3 size: 11 residues. V gave up 10 bases and J gave up 0 bases, with 4 bases separating them. CDR3 amino acids: CATNSYNEQFF. In nucleotides, the CDR3 is TGTGCCACCAACTCCTACAATGAGCAGTTCTTC.

As regards this clone: This specimen includes other DNA sequences encoding the same CDR3. The chain joins TRBV7-9 to TRBJ1-1; 12 nucleotides align to TRBD1. Germline trimming cut 5 bases from V and 5 bases from J; bases unmatched to any gene: 12. This CDR3 comprises 17 residues. The germline V gene encodes CDR1 SEHNR and CDR2 FQNEAQ (reference sequence). The CDR3, as DNA: TGTGCCAGCAGCCACATGCCCGGGACAGGGGGCGGAACTGAAGCTTTCTTT. Translated: CASSHMPGTGGGTEAFF.

The chain recombines TRBV28 with TRBJ2-7; D is unresolved. V was shortened by 8 bases and J by 6 bases, with 14 bases between the two germline ends. Looked up from germline, CDR1 is MDHEN and CDR2 is SYDVKM. The CDR3 length is 12 residues. The CDR3 sequence is CASGVGPGEQYF. CDR3 sequence (DNA): TGTGCCAGCGGTGTAGGTCCCGGCGAGCAGTACTTC. The variable domain in full, with the rest retrieved from reference TRBV28 and TRBJ2-7, is DVKVTQSSRYLVKRTGEKVFLECVQDMDHENMFWYRQDPGLGLRLIYFSYDVKMKEKGDIPEGYSVSREKKERFSLILESASTNQTSMYLCASGVGPGEQYFGPGTRLTVT.

This chain connects TRBV18 to TRBJ1-2, with TRBD1 as a possible D gene (5 bases). This CDR3 contains 14 residues. Germline V lookup: CDR1 KGHSH, CDR2 LQKENI. Trimming removed 1 base from V and 4 bases from J, with 10 bases in between. The DNA of the CDR3 is TGTGCCAGCTCACCACGGCAGGGAGGCTATGGCTACACCTTC. Translation gives CASSPRQGGYGYTF.

V is TRBV5-1 and J is TRBJ1-2; D might be TRBD1 (5 bases). Germline CDR1 and CDR2: SGHRS and YFSETQ. The CDR3 totals 16 residues. V was clipped by 2 bases and J by 0 bases, with 14 bases between them. The CDR3 spells CASSFGGLRANYGYTF. The CDR3 DNA reads as TGCGCCAGCAGCTTCGGGGGACTTAGAGCTAACTATGGCTACACCTTC.

This clone appeared a few times. V gene TRBV18 combines with J gene TRBJ1-5, with D possibly matching TRBD1 (6 bases). The germline V gene has CDR1 KGHSH and CDR2 LQKENI. The V gene lost 5 bases and the J gene lost 1 base, with 12 bases spanning the gap. This CDR3 has 15 residues. CDR3 loop: CASSFTGPSNQPQHF. The CDR3 region has the DNA TGTGCCAGCTCATTTACAGGGCCCAGCAATCAGCCCCAGCATTTT.

On this clone: This sample also contains other DNA sequences that code for the same CDR3. V is TRBV19 and J is TRBJ1-2; weak D call: TRBD1 (6 bases). This CDR3 is 13 amino acids long. Germline loops: CDR1 LNHDA, CDR2 SQIVND (reference sequence). V gave up 9 bases and J gave up 2 bases, with 13 bases separating them. DNA for the CDR3: TGTGCCAGCTCAGACACAGGGAACTATGGCTACACCTTC. Its protein is CASSDTGNYGYTF. The full variable domain, completed using reference TRBV19 and TRBJ1-2, is DGGITQSPKYLFRKEGQNVTLSCEQNLNHDAMYWYRQDPGQGLRLIYYSQIVNDFQKGDIAEGYSVSREKKESFPLTVTSAQKNPTAFYLCASSDTGNYGYTFGSGTRLTVV.